A single sample gave rise to the 2 T cell receptor beta chains below, sequenced in a study of prognosis after radiotherapy for stage I lung cancer. Genomic DNA provided the template from which TCR beta CDR3 was amplified by two-round multiplex PCR. First-round PCR, the initial amplification, used primers specific to each TRBV and TRBJ gene. Via MiXCR, TCRdb re-called the multiplex PCR reads, giving one row per CDR3 protein. The table has roughly 20,000 distinct CDR3 sequences, about 60% seen once. This material consisted of PBMCs, taken before or after stereotactic body radiation therapy (not recorded which). These receptors were collected from a donor over 45 with non-small cell lung cancer.

Only a few counts were recorded for this clonotype. The chain links TRBV27 to TRBJ2-7, with D unclear. V was cut by 3 bases and J by 3 bases, with 9 bases left in between. CDR1 and CDR2 (germline): MNHEY, SMNVEV (reference sequence). CDR3 length: 13 residues. The CDR3 sequence: CASSFGKGYEQYF. The CDR3 region has the DNA TGTGCCAGCAGTTTTGGTAAGGGCTACGAGCAGTACTTC.

This clonotype was found many times. The chain joins TRBV3-1 to TRBJ2-1; TRBD2 aligns across 7 bases. The V gene end was trimmed by 4 bases and the J gene end by 4 bases; junction bases not matched to a gene: 10. This CDR3 has 16 residues. CDR1 is LGHDT and CDR2 is YNNKEL in the germline V gene (reference sequence). The CDR3 DNA sequence: TGTGCCAGCAGCCTCGTAATAGCGGGTAGATACAATGAGCAGTTCTTC. As protein: CASSLVIAGRYNEQFF.